This T cell receptor (beta chain) was captured in a study of PD-1 blockade in classical Hodgkin lymphoma. The time point here: newly diagnosed, previously untreated cHL patient sample. Magnetic negative selection, applied to thawed PBMCs, was used to isolate the CD8+ T cells. PBMCs from patients with newly diagnosed, untreated classical Hodgkin lymphoma served as a comparison group for the relapsed/refractory trial patients. Study conclusions and caveats: Although disease activity or prior therapy may be involved, causes of the repertoire differences remain undefined. Newly diagnosed patients were reported to exhibit reduced baseline TCR diversity relative to healthy donors.

Profiled with immunoSEQ multiplex PCR; TCRdb holds only in-frame clones, not every one. The sample lists 4,300 or so clones, around 84% occurring once. Germline V lookup: CDR1 SGHRS, CDR2 YFSETQ. The CDR3 extends over 14 amino acids. The V and J ends lost 2 bases and 1 base respectively, with 9 bases between them. For this clone: Its antigen remains unidentified.

The material sequenced was CD8+ T cells from blood. The chain combines TRBV5-1 with TRBJ1-1, with TRBD1 as a possible D gene (6 bases). The clonotype originates from a human donor with classical Hodgkin lymphoma. The CDR3 DNA reads as TGCGCCAGCAGCTTAAGGACAGCGAACACTGAAGCTTTCTTT. As protein: CASSLRTANTEAFF.